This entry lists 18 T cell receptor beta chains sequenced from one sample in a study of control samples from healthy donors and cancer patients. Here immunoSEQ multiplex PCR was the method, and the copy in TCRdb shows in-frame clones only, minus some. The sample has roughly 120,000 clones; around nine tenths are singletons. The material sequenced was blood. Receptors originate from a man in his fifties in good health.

This CDR3 reads CASSLRRRETQYF. Written as DNA, the CDR3 is TGTGCCAGCAGCTTAAGAAGGCGGGAGACCCAGTACTTC. The V and J genes are TRBV11-2 and TRBJ2-5, with D uncertain. Trimming took off 2 bases at V and 5 bases at J, with 9 bases between the two ends. This CDR3 contains 13 residues. Germline V gene lookup returns CDR1 SGHAT and CDR2 FQNNGV.

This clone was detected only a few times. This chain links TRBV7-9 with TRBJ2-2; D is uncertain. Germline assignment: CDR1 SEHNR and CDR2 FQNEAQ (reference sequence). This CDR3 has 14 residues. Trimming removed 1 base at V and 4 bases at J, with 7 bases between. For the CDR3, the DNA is TGTGCCAGCAGCTTAGGTTACGGCACCGGGGAGCTGTTTTTT. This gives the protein CASSLGYGTGELFF. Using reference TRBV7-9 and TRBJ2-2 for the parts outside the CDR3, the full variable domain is DTGVSQNPRHKITKRGQNVTFRCDPISEHNRLYWYRQTLGQGPEFLTYFQNEAQLEKSRLLSDRFSAERPKGSFSTLEIQRTEQGDSAMYLCASSLGYGTGELFFGEGSRLTVL.

CDR3 nucleotides: TGTGCCAGCAGCTTAATGGCAGCGAACATGAACACTGAAGCTTTCTTT. It codes for CASSLMAANMNTEAFF. The chain couples TRBV7-3 to TRBJ1-1; D gene ambiguous. This CDR3 contains 16 residues. Trimming removed 1 base from V and 0 bases from J, with 12 bases in between. Germline V lookup: CDR1 SGHTA, CDR2 FQGTGA.

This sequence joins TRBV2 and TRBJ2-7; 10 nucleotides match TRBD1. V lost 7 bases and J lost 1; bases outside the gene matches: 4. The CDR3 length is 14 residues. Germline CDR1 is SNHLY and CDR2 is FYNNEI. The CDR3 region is CASNPGQGSYEQYF. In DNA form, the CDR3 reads TGTGCCAGCAATCCGGGACAGGGGTCCTACGAGCAGTACTTC.

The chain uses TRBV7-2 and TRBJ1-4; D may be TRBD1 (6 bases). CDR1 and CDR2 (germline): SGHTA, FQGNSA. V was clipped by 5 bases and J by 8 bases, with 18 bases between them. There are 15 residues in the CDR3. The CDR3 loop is CASSLNTRGGEKLFF. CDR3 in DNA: TGTGCCAGCAGCCTAAACACCCGAGGGGGGGAAAAACTGTTTTTT. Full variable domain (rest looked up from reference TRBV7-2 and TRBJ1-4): GAGVSQSPSNKVTEKGKDVELRCDPISGHTALYWYRQSLGQGLEFLIYFQGNSAPDKSGLPSDRFSAERTGGSVSTLTIQRTQQEDSAVYLCASSLNTRGGEKLFFGSGTQLSVL.

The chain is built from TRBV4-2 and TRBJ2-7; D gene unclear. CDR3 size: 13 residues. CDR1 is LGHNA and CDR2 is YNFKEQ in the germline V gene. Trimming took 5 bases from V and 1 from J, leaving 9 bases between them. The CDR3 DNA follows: TGTGCCAGCAGCTCGGTGGGTTCCTACGAGCAGTACTTC. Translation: CASSSVGSYEQYF.

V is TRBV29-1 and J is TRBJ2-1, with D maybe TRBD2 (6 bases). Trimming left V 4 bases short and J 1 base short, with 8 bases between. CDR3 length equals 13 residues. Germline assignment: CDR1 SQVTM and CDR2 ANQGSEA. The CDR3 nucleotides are TGCAGCGTTGCCGGGGGATCCTACAATGAGCAGTTCTTC. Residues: CSVAGGSYNEQFF.

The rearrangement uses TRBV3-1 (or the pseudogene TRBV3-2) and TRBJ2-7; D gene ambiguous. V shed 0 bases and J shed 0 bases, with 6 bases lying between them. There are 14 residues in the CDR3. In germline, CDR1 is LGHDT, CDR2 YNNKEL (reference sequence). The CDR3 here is CASSQDDISYEQYF. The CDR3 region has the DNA TGTGCCAGCAGCCAAGACGATATCTCCTACGAGCAGTACTTC.

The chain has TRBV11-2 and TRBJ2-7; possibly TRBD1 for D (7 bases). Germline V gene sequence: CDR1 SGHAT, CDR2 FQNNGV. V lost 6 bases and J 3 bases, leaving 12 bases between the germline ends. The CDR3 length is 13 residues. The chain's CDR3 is CASRRDSFYEQYF. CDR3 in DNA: TGTGCCAGCAGGCGGGACAGCTTCTACGAGCAGTACTTC.

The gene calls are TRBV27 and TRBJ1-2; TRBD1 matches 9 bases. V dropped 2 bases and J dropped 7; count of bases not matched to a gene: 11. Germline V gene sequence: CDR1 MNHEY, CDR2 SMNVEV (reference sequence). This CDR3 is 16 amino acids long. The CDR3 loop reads CASSLQGQGLIRGYTF. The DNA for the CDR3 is TGTGCCAGCAGTTTACAGGGACAGGGCTTAATTCGTGGCTACACCTTC.

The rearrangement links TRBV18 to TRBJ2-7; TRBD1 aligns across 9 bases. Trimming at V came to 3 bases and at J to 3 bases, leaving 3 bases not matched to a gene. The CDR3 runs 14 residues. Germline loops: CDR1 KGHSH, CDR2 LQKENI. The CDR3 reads CASSPGTGYYEQYF. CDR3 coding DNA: TGTGCCAGCTCACCCGGGACAGGGTACTACGAGCAGTACTTC.

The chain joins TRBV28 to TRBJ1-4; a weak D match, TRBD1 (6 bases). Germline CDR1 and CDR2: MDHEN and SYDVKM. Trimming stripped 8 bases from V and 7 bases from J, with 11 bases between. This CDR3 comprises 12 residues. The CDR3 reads CASRTGFEKLFF. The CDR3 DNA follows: TGTGCCAGCCGAACAGGGTTTGAAAAACTGTTTTTT.

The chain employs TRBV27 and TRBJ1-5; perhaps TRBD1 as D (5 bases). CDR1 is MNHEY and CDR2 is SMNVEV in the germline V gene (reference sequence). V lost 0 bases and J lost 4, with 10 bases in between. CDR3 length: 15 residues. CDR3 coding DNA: TGTGCCAGCAGTTTATCTCTCGGGGGTAATCAGCCCCAGCATTTT. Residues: CASSLSLGGNQPQHF.

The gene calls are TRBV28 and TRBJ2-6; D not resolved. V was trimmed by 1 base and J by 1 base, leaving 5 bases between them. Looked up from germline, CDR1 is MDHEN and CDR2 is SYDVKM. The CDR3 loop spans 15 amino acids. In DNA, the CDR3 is TGTGCCAGCAGTTTATCTCGTTCTGGGGCCAACGTCCTGACTTTC. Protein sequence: CASSLSRSGANVLTF. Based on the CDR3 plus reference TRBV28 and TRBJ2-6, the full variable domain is DVKVTQSSRYLVKRTGEKVFLECVQDMDHENMFWYRQDPGLGLRLIYFSYDVKMKEKGDIPEGYSVSREKKERFSLILESASTNQTSMYLCASSLSRSGANVLTFGAGSRLTVL.

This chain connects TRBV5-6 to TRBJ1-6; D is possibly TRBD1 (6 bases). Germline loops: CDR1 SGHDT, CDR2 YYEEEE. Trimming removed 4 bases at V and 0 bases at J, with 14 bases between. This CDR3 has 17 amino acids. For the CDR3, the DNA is TGTGCCAGCAGCCAAAACAGGGAGAGCTCCTATAATTCACCCCTCCACTTT. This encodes CASSQNRESSYNSPLHF.

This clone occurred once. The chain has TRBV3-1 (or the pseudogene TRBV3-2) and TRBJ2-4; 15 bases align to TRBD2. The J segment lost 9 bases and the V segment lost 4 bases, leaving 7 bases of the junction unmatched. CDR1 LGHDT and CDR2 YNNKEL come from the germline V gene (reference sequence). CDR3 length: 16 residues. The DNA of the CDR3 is TGTGCCAGCAGCCTCGGACTAGCGGGGGGGCAGATCATTCAGTACTTC. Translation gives CASSLGLAGGQIIQYF.

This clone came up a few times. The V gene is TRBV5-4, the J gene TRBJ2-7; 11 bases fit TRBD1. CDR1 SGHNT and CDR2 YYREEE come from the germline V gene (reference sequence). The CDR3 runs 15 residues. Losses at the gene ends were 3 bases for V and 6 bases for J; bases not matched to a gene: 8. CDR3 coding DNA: TGTGCCAGCAGCTCCGGGGGGACAGGGGGGATCGAGCAGTACTTC. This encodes CASSSGGTGGIEQYF. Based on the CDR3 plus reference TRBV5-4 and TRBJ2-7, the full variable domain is ETGVTQSPTHLIKTRGQQVTLRCSSQSGHNTVSWYQQALGQGPQFIFQYYREEENGRGNFPPRFSGLQFPNYSSELNVNALELDDSALYLCASSSGGTGGIEQYFGPGTRLTVT.

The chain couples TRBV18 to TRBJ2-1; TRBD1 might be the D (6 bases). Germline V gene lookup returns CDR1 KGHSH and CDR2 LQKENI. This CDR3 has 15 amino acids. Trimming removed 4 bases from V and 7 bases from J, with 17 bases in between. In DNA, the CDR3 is TGTGCCAGCTCACTGGGACAATCCTCCGTTAATGAGCAGTTCTTC. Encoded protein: CASSLGQSSVNEQFF.